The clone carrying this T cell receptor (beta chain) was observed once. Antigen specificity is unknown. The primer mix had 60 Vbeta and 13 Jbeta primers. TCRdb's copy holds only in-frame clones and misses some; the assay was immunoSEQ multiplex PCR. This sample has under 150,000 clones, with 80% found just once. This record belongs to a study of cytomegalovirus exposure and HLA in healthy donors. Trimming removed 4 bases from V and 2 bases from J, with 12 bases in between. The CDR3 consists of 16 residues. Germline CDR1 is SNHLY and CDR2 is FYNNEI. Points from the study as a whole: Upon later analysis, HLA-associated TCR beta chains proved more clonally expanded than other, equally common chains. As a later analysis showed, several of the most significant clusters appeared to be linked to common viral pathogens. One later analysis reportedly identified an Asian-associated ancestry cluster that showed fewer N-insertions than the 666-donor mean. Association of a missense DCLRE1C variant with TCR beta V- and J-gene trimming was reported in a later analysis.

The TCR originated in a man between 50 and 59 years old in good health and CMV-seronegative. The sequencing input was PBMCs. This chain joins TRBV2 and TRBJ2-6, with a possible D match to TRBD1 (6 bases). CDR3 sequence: CASSATGTTGANVLTF. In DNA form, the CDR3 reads TGTGCCAGCAGTGCCACAGGGACGACTGGGGCCAACGTCCTGACTTTC.